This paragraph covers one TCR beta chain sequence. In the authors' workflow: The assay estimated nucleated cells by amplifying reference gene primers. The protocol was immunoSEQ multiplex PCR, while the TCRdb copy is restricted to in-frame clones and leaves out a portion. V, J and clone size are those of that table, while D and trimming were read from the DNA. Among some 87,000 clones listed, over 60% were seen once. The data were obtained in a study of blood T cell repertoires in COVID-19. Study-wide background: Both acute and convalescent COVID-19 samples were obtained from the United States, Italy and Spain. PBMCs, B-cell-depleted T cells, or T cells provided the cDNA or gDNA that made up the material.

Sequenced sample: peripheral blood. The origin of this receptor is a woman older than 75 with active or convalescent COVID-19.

This CDR3 reads CASSRQGEGTQYF. The DNA for the CDR3 is TGTGCCAGCAGCAGACAGGGCGAGGGGACCCAGTACTTC. The V gene is TRBV5-4, the J gene TRBJ2-5, with 7 bases fitting TRBD1. V gave up 4 bases and J gave up 7 bases; unmatched junction bases: 7. CDR3 size: 13 residues. Germline loops: CDR1 SGHNT, CDR2 YYREEE (reference sequence).